These T cell receptor beta chains were read from a single sample in a study of post-analysis software for immune sequencing data. TCRdb re-analysed the PCR reads in MiXCR, keeping a single row per CDR3 protein. There are approximately 570,000 distinct CDR3 sequences in the sample; 44% occur only once, and around 1.7% lies in the top ten. Sequencing was performed on blood. The receptor source for this set is a girl aged 5-17 years with multiple sclerosis. Each CDR3 is given with its conserved first and last residue. Fields, in order: D gene, V gene, CDR3 length, clone size, J gene, CDR3 DNA, CDR3 protein. The D gene is left open where the match is weak. Only part of the rows carry a size: once, few, many, or a class if the clone is expanded.

>-|TRBV12-3/TRBV12-4|14|few|TRBJ2-7
TGTGCCAGCAGTTTTTGGCGGGCCCCCTACGAGCAGTACTTC
CASSFWRAPYEQYF
>-|TRBV6-5|11|-|TRBJ2-5
TGTGCCGGCAGGATCCAAGAGACCCAGTACTTC
CAGRIQETQYF
>-|TRBV12-3/TRBV12-4|13|many|TRBJ2-7
TGTGCCAGCAGTTTTCGAGGGTTGGACGAGCAGTACTTC
CASSFRGLDEQYF
>-|TRBV7-9|15|-|TRBJ2-5
TGTGCCAGCAGCTTAGGCCCCGGGATCCAAAAGACCCAGTACTTC
CASSLGPGIQKTQYF
>-|TRBV5-1|14|-|TRBJ2-7
TGCGCCAGCAGCTGGGGGGACATAGCCTACGAGCAGTACTTC
CASSWGDIAYEQYF
>-|TRBV7-9|17|-|TRBJ2-4
TGTGCCAGCAGTCCCCCACTTGTAGGGGAGACCAGGTACGAGCAGTGCTTC
CASSPPLVGETRYEQCF
>TRBD2|TRBV20-1|15|-|TRBJ2-5
TGCGGTGCTAGTCCTCGCGGGGGGAGGAGAGAGACCCAGTACTTC
CGASPRGGRRETQYF
>-|TRBV7-2|16|-|TRBJ2-1
TGTGCCAGCAGATTCAAGGTGATACAAGGGGGAGGTGAGCAGTTCTTC
CASRFKVIQGGGEQFF
>-|TRBV2|17|-|TRBJ2-2
TGTGCCAGCAGTATTAACCGGGACACCTCGAGCACCGGGGAGCTGTTTTTT
CASSINRDTSSTGELFF
>-|TRBV2|12|-|TRBJ1-2
TGTGCCAGCTTTGGGGGTAACTATGGCTACACCTTC
CASFGGNYGYTF
>TRBD1|TRBV28|13|-|TRBJ2-7
TGTGCCAGCAAACCCACAGGGGTCTACGAGCAGTACTTC
CASKPTGVYEQYF
>-|TRBV29-1|13|-|TRBJ1-5
TGCAGCGCCTCAAGGACCCAAACGGAGCCCCAGCATTTT
CSASRTQTEPQHF
>-|TRBV20-1|11|-|TRBJ2-4
TGCAGTGCTAGGCGGCAGTTAGAGCAGTACTTC
CSARRQLEQYF
>-|TRBV20-1|11|-|TRBJ2-5
TGCAGTGCTAGACCGGAAGAGACCCAGTACTTC
CSARPEETQYF
>-|TRBV6-6|17|-|TRBJ1-5
TGTGCCAGCAAAAAATGGACCCGGGATTCGAGGGATCAGCCCCAGCATTTT
CASKKWTRDSRDQPQHF
>-|TRBV20-1|13|few|TRBJ2-5
TGCAGCCCCCGATCGGCGGGAACGGCCAAGCAGTACTTC
CSPRSAGTAKQYF
>-|TRBV12-3/TRBV12-4|12|-|TRBJ2-7
TGTGCCAGCAGTGTATTCTTCTACGAGCAGTACTTC
CASSVFFYEQYF
>-|TRBV29-1|13|many|TRBJ2-6
TGCAGCGTCGAGAGCTCTGGGGCCAACGTCCTGACTTTC
CSVESSGANVLTF
>-|TRBV11-2|16|many|TRBJ2-1
TGTGCCAGCAGCTCCCGACCGGATAGGTCCTACAATGAGCAGTTCTTC
CASSSRPDRSYNEQFF
>TRBD2|TRBV7-2|18|few|TRBJ2-1
TGTGCCAGCAGCACCCAGGGTGGCGGGAGGTTCTTATCGAATGAGCAGTTCTTC
CASSTQGGGRFLSNEQFF
>TRBD1|TRBV20-1|12|-|TRBJ2-3
TGCAGTGCTAGCCGACAGGGATATACGCAGTATTTT
CSASRQGYTQYF
>TRBD2|TRBV12-3/TRBV12-4|15|-|TRBJ2-7
TGCGCCAGCAGTTTACGGACTAGCGGGGGCTACGAGCAGTACTTC
CASSLRTSGGYEQYF
>-|TRBV2|12|-|TRBJ2-7
TGTGCCAGCGGACGGGCCTCCTACGAGCAGTACTTC
CASGRASYEQYF
>-|TRBV3-1|14|few|TRBJ2-1
TGTGCCAGCAGCCAAGATAGGGCCCACGGTGAGCAGTTCTTC
CASSQDRAHGEQFF
>TRBD2|TRBV4-1|12|-|TRBJ2-7
TGCGCCAGCAGCCAGGGGGGGACCGAGCAGTACTTC
CASSQGGTEQYF
>-|TRBV7-9|13|once|TRBJ1-2
TGTGCCAGCAGCCCAATGATTAACTATGGCTACACCTTC
CASSPMINYGYTF
>-|TRBV4-2|13|few|TRBJ2-1
TGTGCCAGCAGCCATCCTAGCGAGGCTGAGCAGTTCTTC
CASSHPSEAEQFF
>-|TRBV3-1|15|-|TRBJ2-3
TGTGCCAGCAGCCAAGACAGCACCCTCACAGATACGCAGTATTTT
CASSQDSTLTDTQYF
>-|TRBV5-6|16|-|TRBJ2-1
TGTGCCAGCAGTTTGGGGGGTTTGGACTCCTACAATGAGCAGTTCTTC
CASSLGGLDSYNEQFF
>TRBD2|TRBV7-2|17|-|TRBJ2-1
TGTGCCAGCAGCTTAGGGCCGGGACTAGCGGTTGACAATGAGCAGTTCTTC
CASSLGPGLAVDNEQFF
>-|TRBV20-1|13|-|TRBJ2-1
TGCAGTGCCCGGTCCAGGCGGTACAATGAGCAGTTCTTC
CSARSRRYNEQFF
>-|TRBV7-6|14|-|TRBJ2-7
TGTGCCAGCAGCTTAGCGGGGGGCGTATACGAGCAGTACTTC
CASSLAGGVYEQYF
>-|TRBV15|16|-|TRBJ2-3
TGTGCCACCAGCACATACTCTAGGGGGGGCACAGATACGCAGTATTTT
CATSTYSRGGTDTQYF
>-|TRBV7-7|13|-|TRBJ2-5
TGTGCTAGCAGCTGGGATTTTGAGGGAAGGCAGTACTTC
CASSWDFEGRQYF
>-|TRBV6-6|14|-|TRBJ2-5
TGTGCCAGCAGTTACTGGACTAACCAAGAGACCCAGTACTTC
CASSYWTNQETQYF
>-|TRBV5-5|12|few|TRBJ2-7
TGTGCCAGCAGCTTCCGGGGCCACGAGCAGTACTTC
CASSFRGHEQYF
>-|TRBV12-3/TRBV12-4|13|-|TRBJ1-6
TGTGCCAGCAGCTTTGGGGGAAATTCACCCCTCCACTTT
CASSFGGNSPLHF
>-|TRBV9|14|-|TRBJ2-4
TGTGCCAGCAGTCCGTTAGTAGCCAAAAACATTCAGTACTTC
CASSPLVAKNIQYF
>TRBD1|TRBV6-5|17|once|TRBJ2-6
TGTGCCAGCAGATCCGGGACAGGGGGTTCTGGGGCCAACGTCCTGACTTTC
CASRSGTGGSGANVLTF
>TRBD1|TRBV9|16|-|TRBJ2-5
TGTGTCAGCAGCGTAGCAGGGGGCCCTACGGAGGAGACCCAGTACTTC
CVSSVAGGPTEETQYF
>TRBD2|TRBV3-1|15|few|TRBJ2-7
TGTGCCAGCAGCCACGTAGCGGGGGGGCAGAAAGAGCAGTACTTC
CASSHVAGGQKEQYF
>-|TRBV7-2|14|-|TRBJ2-7
TGTGCCAGCAGCTTAGACCCCTGGCAGGACGAGCAGTACTTC
CASSLDPWQDEQYF
>-|TRBV27|13|-|TRBJ1-1
TGTGCCAGCAGTCCGGACGGACACACTGAAGCTTTCTTT
CASSPDGHTEAFF
>-|TRBV6-1|15|-|TRBJ1-5
TGTGCCAGCGGACCCCAATGGGCGGGCAATCAGCCCCAGCATTTT
CASGPQWAGNQPQHF
>-|TRBV5-1|16|few|TRBJ2-1
TGCGCCAGCAGCTTGGCTCCACTGGACCAACGGGGTGAGCAGTTCTTC
CASSLAPLDQRGEQFF
>TRBD1|TRBV10-3|15|-|TRBJ1-4
TGTGCCATCAGTCTGGACAGGGGATCGGGGGAAAAACTGTTTTTT
CAISLDRGSGEKLFF